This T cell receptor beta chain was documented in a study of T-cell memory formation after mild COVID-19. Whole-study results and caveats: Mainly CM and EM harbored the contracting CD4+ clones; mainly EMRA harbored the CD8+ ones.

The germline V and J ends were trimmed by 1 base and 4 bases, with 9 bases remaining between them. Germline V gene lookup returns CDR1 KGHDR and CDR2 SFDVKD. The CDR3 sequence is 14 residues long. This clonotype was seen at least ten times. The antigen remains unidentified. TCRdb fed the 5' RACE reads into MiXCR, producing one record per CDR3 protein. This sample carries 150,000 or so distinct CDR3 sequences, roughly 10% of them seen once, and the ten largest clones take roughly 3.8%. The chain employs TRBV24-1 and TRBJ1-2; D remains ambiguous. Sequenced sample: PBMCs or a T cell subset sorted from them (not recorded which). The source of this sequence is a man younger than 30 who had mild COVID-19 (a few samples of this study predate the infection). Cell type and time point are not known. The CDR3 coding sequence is TGTGCCACCAGTGATTTCCCTCGATCCTATGGCTACACCTTC. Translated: CATSDFPRSYGYTF.